Shown below are 32 T cell receptor beta chains from a single sample sequenced in a study of blood T cell repertoires in COVID-19. TCRdb keeps only in-frame clones here, not all; method: immunoSEQ multiplex PCR. The table includes about 320,000 clones, roughly 85% detected once. The sequenced material came from peripheral blood. The receptors originated from a human donor in a cohort sampled during active COVID-19.

This rearrangement joins TRBV2 to TRBJ2-7; 8 bases align to TRBD1. The trim removed 5 bases at V and 2 bases at J, leaving 5 bases unmatched. The CDR3 runs 14 residues. The germline V gene encodes CDR1 SNHLY and CDR2 FYNNEI. In nucleotides, the CDR3 is TGTGCCAGCAGTATAACAGGGGGGCCCTACGAGCAGTACTTC. This encodes CASSITGGPYEQYF.

The V call is TRBV2, the J call TRBJ2-3; 13 bases are shared with TRBD2. The CDR3 has 15 residues. V trimming: 7 bases; J trimming: 4 bases; junction bases outside the gene matches: 5. In germline, CDR1 is SNHLY, CDR2 FYNNEI. CDR3 nucleotide sequence: TGTGCCAGCACTCGACTAGCGGGGGGAGCAGATACGCAGTATTTT. Translated: CASTRLAGGADTQYF.

The rearrangement uses TRBV7-8 and TRBJ1-1; weak D call: TRBD1 (5 bases). The length of the CDR3 is 13 residues. The V end lost 3 bases, the J end lost 2 bases, and 7 bases lay between the germline ends. Per the germline V gene, CDR1 is SGHVS and CDR2 is FQNEAQ. The CDR3 spells CASSFRENTEAFF. The CDR3 DNA is TGTGCCAGCAGCTTCAGGGAAAACACTGAAGCTTTCTTT.

The chain joins TRBV3-1 (or the pseudogene TRBV3-2) to TRBJ2-2, with D uncertain. V was shortened by 6 bases and J by 2 bases, with 7 bases between the two germline ends. Germline V gives CDR1 LGHDT, CDR2 YNNKEL (reference sequence). This CDR3 has 13 residues. CDR3 sequence (DNA): TGTGCCAGCAGGCAGGCTAACACCGGGGAGCTGTTTTTT. It specifies CASRQANTGELFF.

The rearrangement uses TRBV7-9 and TRBJ1-3, with D unresolved. The V gene lost 2 bases and the J gene lost 7 bases, with 15 bases spanning the gap. The germline gives CDR1 SEHNR, CDR2 FQNEAQ (reference sequence). CDR3 size: 15 residues. Here the CDR3 DNA reads TGTGCCAGCAGCTTAAGCCTGACTGACTCGAACACCATATATTTT. Protein product: CASSLSLTDSNTIYF.

This clone occurred once. The chain is built from TRBV10-1 and TRBJ2-1; D may be TRBD2 (6 bases). Germline lookup yields CDR1 WNHNN and CDR2 SYGVQD (reference sequence). CDR3 length: 15 amino acids. The V end lost 4 bases, the J end lost 0 bases, and 10 bases lay between the germline ends. The CDR3, as DNA: TGCGCCAGCAGTGTCGGGGGTATCTCCTACAATGAGCAGTTCTTC. Its protein product is CASSVGGISYNEQFF.

The V call is TRBV28, the J call TRBJ1-1; 7 bases are a match to TRBD1. J lost 5 bases, V lost 10 bases, and 10 bases had no gene match. CDR3 length: 13 residues. Germline V gene sequence: CDR1 MDHEN, CDR2 SYDVKM. The CDR3 sequence: CAKFRQGKTEAFF. CDR3 bases: TGTGCCAAGTTTAGACAGGGAAAAACTGAAGCTTTCTTT.

The chain is built from TRBV15 and TRBJ1-1; a possible D gene is TRBD1 (5 bases). Trimming took 0 bases from V and 5 from J, leaving 16 bases between them. Per the germline V gene, CDR1 is LNHNV and CDR2 is YYDKDF (reference sequence). CDR3 length equals 16 residues. CDR3 sequence reads: CATSRDKGQIYTEAFF. The CDR3 DNA sequence: TGTGCCACCAGCAGAGACAAAGGACAAATATATACTGAAGCTTTCTTT. Complete variable domain (other parts from reference TRBV15 and TRBJ1-1): DAMVIQNPRYQVTQFGKPVTLSCSQTLNHNVMYWYQQKSSQAPKLLFHYYDKDFNNEADTPDNFQSRRPNTSFCFLDIRSPGLGDTAMYLCATSRDKGQIYTEAFFGQGTRLTVV.

J is TRBJ1-2 and V is TRBV12-5, with D unclear. V lost 0 bases and J 8 bases, leaving 16 bases between the germline ends. The CDR3 has 15 amino acids. CDR1 LGHNT and CDR2 FRNRAP come from the germline V gene. The CDR3 DNA sequence: TGTGCTAGTGGTTTGGTACTCGGAGGCTCAAGGGGCTACACCTTC. Its translation is CASGLVLGGSRGYTF.

The V gene is TRBV28, the J gene TRBJ1-5; 9 nucleotides agree with TRBD1. V shed 0 bases, J shed 1 base, and the junction held 1 base outside the gene matches. CDR3 length equals 16 residues. CDR1 MDHEN and CDR2 SYDVKM come from the germline V gene. DNA of the CDR3: TGTGCCAGCAGTTTATGGACAGGGGGGAGCAATCAGCCCCAGCATTTT. Translation: CASSLWTGGSNQPQHF.

This chain joins TRBV7-9 and TRBJ1-2; possible D gene TRBD1, 5 bases. The CDR3 sequence is 15 residues long. The V gene lost 6 bases and the J gene lost 2 bases, with 16 bases spanning the gap. Germline-derived CDR1 and CDR2 are SEHNR and FQNEAQ (reference sequence). CDR3 sequence reads: CASSSYRNGNYGYTF. For the CDR3, the DNA is TGTGCCAGCAGTTCCTACAGGAATGGCAACTATGGCTACACCTTC.

As concerns this clone: One end of the junction fails to match germline, which may point to a read error. The J gene is TRBJ1-2, the V gene TRBV30; tentative D call: TRBD1 (6 bases). This CDR3 is 13 amino acids long. Germline CDR1 reads GTSNPN; CDR2 reads SVGIG (reference sequence). CDR3 in DNA: TGTGCCTGGACCAGGACAGCTAAATATGGCTACACCTTC. It specifies CAWTRTAKYGYTF.

This chain connects TRBV6-5 to TRBJ2-2, with 7 bases matching TRBD2. The CDR3 runs 15 residues. Germline V gives CDR1 MNHEY, CDR2 SVGAGI. Trimming removed 5 bases from V and 1 base from J; junction bases left unmatched: 4. This CDR3 is CASSPSGENTGELFF. CDR3 in DNA: TGTGCCAGCAGTCCAAGCGGGGAGAACACCGGGGAGCTGTTTTTT.

The V and J genes are TRBV6-5 and TRBJ1-1; possible D gene TRBD1, 6 bases. CDR3 length equals 14 residues. With 8 bases removed from V and 0 bases from J, the gap between germline ends came to 13 bases. The germline CDR1 and CDR2 sequences are MNHEY and SVGAGI. The DNA of the CDR3 is TGTGCCAGCGCAGGGGATGGGATGAACACTGAAGCTTTCTTT. Protein sequence: CASAGDGMNTEAFF.

Comments on this clone: A much larger clone is a single base away; this may be a read error. CDR3 bases: TGTGCCAGCAGCCCGGGACAGGCGAATCAGCCCCAGCATTTT. Protein sequence: CASSPGQANQPQHF. The chain is built from TRBV5-5 and TRBJ1-5, with 8 bases lining up with TRBD1. This CDR3 spans 14 amino acids. Per the germline V gene, CDR1 is SGHKS and CDR2 is YYEKEE (reference sequence). The junction had 4 bases not matched to a gene; V was cut back by 4 bases and J by 4 bases.

The chain links TRBV5-1 to TRBJ2-7; perhaps TRBD1 as D (8 bases). Germline V gene sequence: CDR1 SGHRS, CDR2 YFSETQ. V was trimmed by 2 bases and J by 3 bases, leaving 12 bases between them. CDR3 size: 14 residues. The CDR3 sequence: CASSLQGEGYEQYF. The CDR3 bases are TGCGCCAGCAGCTTACAGGGGGAGGGCTACGAGCAGTACTTC. Filled out from reference TRBV5-1 and TRBJ2-7, the complete variable domain reads KAGVTQTPRYLIKTRGQQVTLSCSPISGHRSVSWYQQTPGQGLQFLFEYFSETQRNKGNFPGRFSGRQFSNSRSEMNVSTLELGDSALYLCASSLQGEGYEQYFGPGTRLTVT.

The sample holds many counts of this clone. Other DNA sequences of this sample code for an identical CDR3. This chain connects TRBV19 to TRBJ2-2, with a weak D call TRBD1 (5 bases). The ends were cut back, 9 bases at V and 1 base at J, with 12 bases in the middle. This CDR3 comprises 14 residues. CDR1 and CDR2 (germline): LNHDA, SQIVND (reference sequence). The CDR3 nucleotides are TGTGCCAGCACTCCCGGACAGAACACCGGGGAGCTGTTTTTT. This translates into CASTPGQNTGELFF.

The V call is TRBV12-5, the J call TRBJ1-2, with TRBD1 as a possible D gene (5 bases). Per the germline V gene, CDR1 is LGHNT and CDR2 is FRNRAP. This CDR3 is built from 15 residues. V was clipped by 1 base and J by 5 bases, with 14 bases between them. For the CDR3, the DNA is TGTGCTAGTGGTTTGGCCCGTGGGGGGGGTTATGGCTACACCTTC. Translated: CASGLARGGGYGYTF.

The rearrangement uses TRBV3-1 (or the pseudogene TRBV3-2) and TRBJ2-3; D gene uncertain. The CDR3 totals 12 residues. Per the germline V gene, CDR1 is LGHDT and CDR2 is YNNKEL (reference sequence). Trimming pared 1 base from V and 5 bases from J, leaving 4 bases between. The CDR3 spells CASSQGQDTQYF. CDR3 nucleotide sequence: TGTGCCAGCAGCCAAGGGCAAGATACGCAGTATTTT.

The table lists this clone with a count of one. The CDR3 DNA sequence: TGTGCCAGCAGCTTCCGGGACAGGGTTATCAATGAGCAGTTCTTC. Translating gives CASSFRDRVINEQFF. The genes are TRBV5-8 and TRBJ2-1; TRBD1 matches at 9 bases. The CDR3 loop spans 15 amino acids. Germline-derived CDR1 and CDR2 are SGHTS and YDEGEE. V trimming: 2 bases; J trimming: 6 bases; junction bases outside the gene matches: 6.

The chain combines TRBV4-1 with TRBJ2-3; TRBD2 aligns across 11 bases. CDR1 and CDR2 from the germline V gene are MGHRA and YSYEKL. The CDR3 totals 18 residues. The ends lost 1 base at V and 7 bases at J; junction bases unmatched: 13. DNA for the CDR3: TGCGCCAGCAGCCAAGGGATCGTAGCGGGGGGGCGGGCGAATACGCAGTATTTT. Protein: CASSQGIVAGGRANTQYF.

The J gene is TRBJ1-5, the V gene TRBV9, with 8 bases aligning to TRBD1. The V and J ends lost 0 bases and 6 bases, in that order; junction bases with no gene match: 8. CDR3 length: 16 residues. CDR1 and CDR2 from the germline V gene are SGDLS and YYNGEE. For the CDR3, the DNA is TGTGCCAGCAGCGTAGCGGGCTGGACAGGGTTTCAGCCCCAGCATTTT. Translating it yields CASSVAGWTGFQPQHF.

V is TRBV9 and J is TRBJ1-1, with D perhaps TRBD1 (6 bases). V gave up 0 bases and J gave up 0 bases, with 18 bases separating them. Germline CDR1 reads SGDLS; CDR2 reads YYNGEE. This CDR3 comprises 18 residues. The CDR3, as DNA: TGTGCCAGCAGCGTAGCGGGTAGACCGGGACAAATGAACACTGAAGCTTTCTTT. Residues: CASSVAGRPGQMNTEAFF.

The rearrangement joins TRBV19 to TRBJ2-7, with TRBD1 matching over 8 bases. The CDR3 length is 16 residues. Germline assignment: CDR1 LNHDA and CDR2 SQIVND (reference sequence). Germline trimming cut 5 bases from V and 3 bases from J; bases unmatched to any gene: 12. CDR3 region: CASSPPEDRAIYEQYF. The DNA for the CDR3 is TGTGCCAGTAGTCCCCCCGAGGACAGGGCGATCTACGAGCAGTACTTC.

J is TRBJ1-1 and V is TRBV4-2; tentative D call: TRBD1 (5 bases). Germline-derived CDR1 and CDR2 are LGHNA and YNFKEQ. CDR3 size: 13 residues. V lost 3 bases, J lost 2 bases, and 7 bases lay in between. CDR3 sequence (DNA): TGTGCCAGCAGCCAGGGGGGTAACACTGAAGCTTTCTTT. Amino acid sequence: CASSQGGNTEAFF.

This chain links TRBV9 with TRBJ2-1, with TRBD2 identical over 10 bases. The CDR3 is 14 residues long. Unmatched junction bases numbered 5, after V lost 1 base and J lost 10 bases. Germline V gene lookup returns CDR1 SGDLS and CDR2 YYNGEE. CDR3 residues: CASSVRSGGAEQFF. CDR3 bases: TGTGCCAGCAGCGTAAGGAGCGGGGGGGCCGAGCAGTTCTTC.

The chain recombines TRBV11-2 with TRBJ2-6, with D perhaps TRBD1 (5 bases). V was cut by 4 bases and J by 1 base, with 14 bases left in between. Germline values: CDR1 SGHAT, CDR2 FQNNGV. CDR3 length: 17 amino acids. The CDR3 nucleotides read TGTGCCAGCAGCTCTTGGGCCTACAGGTCTGGGGCCAACGTCCTGACTTTC. It codes for CASSSWAYRSGANVLTF.

V usage is TRBV5-8 and J usage is TRBJ1-2, with a weak D call TRBD1 (6 bases). Between the trimmed V and J ends, which lost 4 bases and 0 bases, there was a span of 22 bases. This CDR3 has 18 residues. Germline V gene lookup returns CDR1 SGHTS and CDR2 YDEGEE. CDR3 residues: CASSADGQPLYPNYGYTF. The CDR3 DNA sequence: TGTGCCAGCAGCGCCGACGGACAGCCACTATATCCTAACTATGGCTACACCTTC.

The rearrangement uses TRBV19 and TRBJ2-7, with D maybe TRBD2 (5 bases). CDR1 and CDR2 from the germline V gene are LNHDA and SQIVND (reference sequence). CDR3 length: 15 amino acids. V was pared by 6 bases and J by 1 base, with 16 bases between. CDR3 sequence reads: CASSSLRTESYEQYF. The DNA of the CDR3 is TGTGCCAGTAGCTCCCTGAGGACTGAGTCCTACGAGCAGTACTTC.

As DNA, the CDR3 is TGTGCCAGCAGGCTTAGGGCTAGCGGCTACGAGCAGTACTTC. Translated, it gives CASRLRASGYEQYF. The chain joins TRBV6-6 to TRBJ2-7; 7 bases are shared with TRBD2. The V gene's germline CDR1 is MNHNY and CDR2 SVGAGI (reference sequence). There are 14 residues in the CDR3. J was trimmed by 3 bases and V by 6 bases; bases with no gene match: 8.

The CDR3 spells CASSMDRGMVQPQHF. Written as DNA, the CDR3 is TGTGCCAGCAGTATGGACAGGGGAATGGTTCAGCCCCAGCATTTT. The V gene is TRBV6-5, the J gene TRBJ1-5; TRBD1 matches 9 bases. J was trimmed by 6 bases and V by 5 bases; bases with no gene match: 8. The CDR3 length is 15 residues. The germline CDR1 and CDR2 sequences are MNHEY and SVGAGI.

This sequence joins TRBV5-8 and TRBJ1-5, with D perhaps TRBD1 (5 bases). V was shortened by 3 bases and J by 7 bases, with 20 bases between the two germline ends. The CDR3 runs 16 residues. Germline V gives CDR1 SGHTS, CDR2 YDEGEE. CDR3 DNA: TGTGCCAGCAGCTCGAGCGGGGGTTGGGTCAGGCAGCCCCAGCATTTT. Its protein is CASSSSGGWVRQPQHF.